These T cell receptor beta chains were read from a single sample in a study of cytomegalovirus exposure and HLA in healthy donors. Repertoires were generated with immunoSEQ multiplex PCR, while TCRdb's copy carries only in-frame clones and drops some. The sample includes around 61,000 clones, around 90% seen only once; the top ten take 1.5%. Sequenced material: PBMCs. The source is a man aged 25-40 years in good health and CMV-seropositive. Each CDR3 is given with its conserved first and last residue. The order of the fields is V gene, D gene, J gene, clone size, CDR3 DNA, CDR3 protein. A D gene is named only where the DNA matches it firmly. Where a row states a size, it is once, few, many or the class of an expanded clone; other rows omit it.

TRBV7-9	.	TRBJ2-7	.	TGTGCCAGCAGCTTTTCCGGGAGACTAGGAGAGCAGTACTTC	CASSFSGRLGEQYF
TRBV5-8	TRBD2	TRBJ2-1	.	TGTGCCAGCAGCTTCTTAGCGGGAGAGTACAATGAGCAGTTCTTC	CASSFLAGEYNEQFF
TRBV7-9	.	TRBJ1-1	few	TGTGCCAGCAGCCACGGTCGGGCTGAAGCTTTCTTT	CASSHGRAEAFF
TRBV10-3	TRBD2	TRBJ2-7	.	TGTGCCATCAGTGGACTAGCGGGAGGGTCCGACGAGCAGTACTTC	CAISGLAGGSDEQYF
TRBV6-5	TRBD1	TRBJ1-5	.	TGTGCCAGCAGCCGACAGGGGTTTAGCAATCAGCCCCAGCATTTT	CASSRQGFSNQPQHF
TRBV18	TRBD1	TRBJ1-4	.	TGTGCCAGCTCGCGGGGACAGCTTAATGAAAAACTGTTTTTT	CASSRGQLNEKLFF
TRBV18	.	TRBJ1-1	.	TGTGCCAGCTCACCAACCGAGGCAAGGCTTAGGAACACTGAAGCTTTCTTT	CASSPTEARLRNTEAFF
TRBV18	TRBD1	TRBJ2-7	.	TGTGCCAGCTCAGATGGGACAGCCCCTCTTGAGCAGTACTTC	CASSDGTAPLEQYF
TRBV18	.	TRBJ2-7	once	TGTGCCAGCTCACCAGGCGTCGCGGGTGCCACCTACGAGCAGTACTTC	CASSPGVAGATYEQYF
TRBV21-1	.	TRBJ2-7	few	TGTGCCAGCAGCAAAGCTGGCGGTTTAGCGGGGAGCTACGAGCAGTACTTC	CASSKAGGLAGSYEQYF
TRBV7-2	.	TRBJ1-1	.	TGTGCCAGCAGCTTTGCAGGGAATGGCGCTGAAGCTTTCTTT	CASSFAGNGAEAFF
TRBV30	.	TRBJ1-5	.	TGTGCCTGGAGTGATTTGAGGGCTGATCAGCCCCAGCATTTT	CAWSDLRADQPQHF
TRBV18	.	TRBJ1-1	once	TGTGCCAGCTCACCAAGGGGCCTGAACACTGAAGCTTTCTTT	CASSPRGLNTEAFF
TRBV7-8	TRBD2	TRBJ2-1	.	TGTGCCAGCAGAAGGATAGCGGGAGATGAGCAGTTCTTC	CASRRIAGDEQFF
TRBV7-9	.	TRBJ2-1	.	TGTGCCAGCAGCCCTTGGCGGGAATGGGGGAATGAGCAGTTCTTC	CASSPWREWGNEQFF
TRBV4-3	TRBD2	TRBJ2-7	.	TGCGCCAGCAGCCAAGATCTAGCGGGAGGGTCCTACGAGCAGTACTTC	CASSQDLAGGSYEQYF
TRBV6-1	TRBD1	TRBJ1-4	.	TGTGCCAGCAGTGAATTAAGGGGGCGCAGGGAAAAACTGTTTTTT	CASSELRGRREKLFF
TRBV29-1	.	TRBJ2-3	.	TGCAGCGTTGAAGGTCGACAGTTCACAGATACGCAGTATTTT	CSVEGRQFTDTQYF
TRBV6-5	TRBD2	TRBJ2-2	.	TGTGCCAGCAGTGGACGGGGGGCCGGGGAGCTGTTTTTT	CASSGRGAGELFF
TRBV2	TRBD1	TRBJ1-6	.	TGTGCCAGCAGTCGAGAACAGGGGGTTAATTCACCCCTCCACTTT	CASSREQGVNSPLHF
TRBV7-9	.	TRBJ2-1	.	TGTGCCAGCAGTGAGGGTTTCAATGAGCAGTTCTTC	CASSEGFNEQFF
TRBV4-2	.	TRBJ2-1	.	TGTGCCAGCAGCCAAGAGAGACACCTAACAGAGCAGTTCTTC	CASSQERHLTEQFF
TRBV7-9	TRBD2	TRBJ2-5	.	TGTTCCAGCAGCCCGGGACTAGCGGGAATGGGCCAAGAGACCCAGTACTTC	CSSSPGLAGMGQETQYF
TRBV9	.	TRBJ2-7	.	TGTGCCAGCAGCCCCGGTCCGGGACAAACCTACGAGCAGTACTTC	CASSPGPGQTYEQYF
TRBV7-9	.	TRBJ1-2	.	TGTTCCAGCAGCCCCGATGGGGGGGGACGATTCTATGGCTACACCTTC	CSSSPDGGGRFYGYTF
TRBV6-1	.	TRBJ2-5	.	TGTGCCAGCAGCCCAGGGGTCAGTGAGACCCAGTACTTC	CASSPGVSETQYF
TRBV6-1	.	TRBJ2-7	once	TGTGCCAGCAGTGAATTGACAGGGAGGAATTTC	CASSELTGRNF
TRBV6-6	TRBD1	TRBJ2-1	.	TGTGCCAGCAGTTCTATCCGGGACAGGGCCAAAAATGAGCAGTTCTTC	CASSSIRDRAKNEQFF
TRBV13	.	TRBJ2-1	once	TGTGCCAGCAGCTTAGGTGTACTCTACAATGAGCAGTTCTTC	CASSLGVLYNEQFF
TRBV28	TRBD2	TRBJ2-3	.	TGTGCCAGCAGGGGGACTAGCGGGAGTCCGGATACGCAGTATTTT	CASRGTSGSPDTQYF
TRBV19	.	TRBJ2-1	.	TGTGCCAGTAGTATTACGAGGGAGACTTCGAATGAGCAGTTCTTC	CASSITRETSNEQFF
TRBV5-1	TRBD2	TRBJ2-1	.	TGCGCCAGCTTCGCCCGACTAGCGGGATACAATGAGCAGTTCTTC	CASFARLAGYNEQFF
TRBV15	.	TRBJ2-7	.	TGTGCCACCAGCAGAGTCCCAGTTTCCTACGAGCAGTACTTC	CATSRVPVSYEQYF
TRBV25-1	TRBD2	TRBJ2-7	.	TGTGCCAGCAGTGAATCACTAGCGGGGGGGCGCGAGCAGTACTTC	CASSESLAGGREQYF
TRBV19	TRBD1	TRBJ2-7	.	TGTGCCAGTAGTATAGAGGGACAGCCTCCCTACGAGCAGTACTTC	CASSIEGQPPYEQYF
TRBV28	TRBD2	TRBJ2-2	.	TGTGCCAGCAGACCTAGCGGGAGGGGCGCCGGGGAGCTGTTTTTT	CASRPSGRGAGELFF
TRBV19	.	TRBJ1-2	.	TGTGCCAGTAGTACTCGGACAGCTAACTATGGCTACACCTTC	CASSTRTANYGYTF
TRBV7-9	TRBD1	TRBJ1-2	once	TGTGCCAGCAGCTTAGACTATGGGACAGCAGGCAATGGCTACACCTTC	CASSLDYGTAGNGYTF
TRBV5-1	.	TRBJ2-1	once	TGCGCCAGCTCCCTCTATGGAGGGAATGAGCAGTTCTTC	CASSLYGGNEQFF
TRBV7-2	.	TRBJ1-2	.	TGTGCCAGCAGCTTAGGAACAGGGCTGCTAGGCTATGGCTACACCTTC	CASSLGTGLLGYGYTF
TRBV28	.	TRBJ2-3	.	TGTGCCAGCAGTTCGAACAGGGTTAGCACAGATACGCAGTATTTT	CASSSNRVSTDTQYF
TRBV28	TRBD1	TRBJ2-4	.	TGTGCCAGCAGCCAGGGACAGGGAATCATAAAAAACATTCAGTACTTC	CASSQGQGIIKNIQYF
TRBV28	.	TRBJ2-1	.	TGTGCCAGCAGTTTAGACTCGAGCTCCTACAATGAGCAGTTCTTC	CASSLDSSSYNEQFF
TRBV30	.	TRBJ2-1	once	TGTGCCTGCGGGAGATCCTACAATGAGCAGTTCTTC	CACGRSYNEQFF
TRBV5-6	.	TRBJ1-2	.	TGTGCCAGCAGCTTATGGGGAGGGACTGGCTACACCTTC	CASSLWGGTGYTF
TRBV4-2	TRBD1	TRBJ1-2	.	TGTGCCAGCAGCCACTCTCTCCAGGGGGCGCGGGGCTACACCTTC	CASSHSLQGARGYTF
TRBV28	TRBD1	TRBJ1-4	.	TGTGCCAGCACTCGACAGGGAAGGGAAAAACTGTTTTTT	CASTRQGREKLFF
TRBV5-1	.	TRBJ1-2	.	TGCGCCAGCAGCTTCCTGACAGACGGATATGGCTACACCTTC	CASSFLTDGYGYTF
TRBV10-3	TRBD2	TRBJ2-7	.	TGTGCCATCAGTGAGTCGAGAGGTGCGGGAGGGCAGTACGAGCAGTACTTC	CAISESRGAGGQYEQYF
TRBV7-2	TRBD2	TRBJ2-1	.	TGTGCCAGCAGCTTAGCGGCTAGCGGGGTCGGCTCCTACAATGAGCAGTTCTTC	CASSLAASGVGSYNEQFF